This T cell receptor (beta chain) was documented in a study of T cell responses to AZD1222 COVID-19 vaccine. This clone was recorded once. The antigen is undetermined. Generated by immunoSEQ multiplex PCR, the TCRdb table keeps only in-frame clones and is missing some. In the table there are approximately 140,000 clones, 75% to 90% of which are singletons. Points from the study as a whole: Possibly, clonal diversity was underestimated; donors were largely white British and included more females.

Source: peripheral blood, taken 28 days after the second AZD1222 dose. This receptor was taken from an adult who received the AZD1222 COVID-19 vaccine.

The CDR3 DNA follows: TGTGCCAGTAGTATGGGACTAGCGGGGTACTCTAGCACAGATACGCAGTATTTT. As protein: CASSMGLAGYSSTDTQYF. V gene TRBV19 combines with J gene TRBJ2-3; 13 positions agree with TRBD2. Trimming at V came to 3 bases and at J to 0 bases, leaving 6 bases not matched to a gene. The CDR3 consists of 18 residues. The germline CDR1 and CDR2 sequences are LNHDA and SQIVND (reference sequence). The full variable domain, in which reference TRBV19 and TRBJ2-3 provide the parts outside the CDR3, is DGGITQSPKYLFRKEGQNVTLSCEQNLNHDAMYWYRQDPGQGLRLIYYSQIVNDFQKGDIAEGYSVSREKKESFPLTVTSAQKNPTAFYLCASSMGLAGYSSTDTQYFGPGTRLTVL.